Below, 29 T cell receptor beta chains from the same sample are listed, as sequenced in a study of regulatory T cells in long-lasting Graves disease. iRepertoire HTBI primers and Arm-PCR of CDR3 regions built TCR beta libraries. TCRdb reanalysed the multiplex PCR reads using MiXCR and keeps one entry per CDR3 protein. The sample includes 350,000 to 450,000 distinct CDR3 sequences, about 20% seen only once; the top ten take less than 25%. The sample's time point: persistent/refractory GD, antithyroid drugs over 5 years with positive TRAb. RNA extracted from PBMCs served as the sequencing template. Specimen: peripheral blood mononuclear cells (PBMCs), collected when the disease was refractory, from a patient treated with antithyroid drugs. All receptors come from a female donor with Graves disease.

This clonotype was recorded many times. The chain couples TRBV11-2 to TRBJ1-1; D not resolved. V lost 1 base to trimming and J lost 0 bases, with 12 bases between them. Germline CDR1 and CDR2: SGHAT and FQNNGV. The CDR3 sequence is 16 residues long. The CDR3 coding sequence is TGTGCCAGCAGCTTAGGCCGTAGTACAATGAACACTGAAGCTTTCTTT. Translated, it gives CASSLGRSTMNTEAFF.

This rearrangement joins TRBV7-2 to TRBJ2-7, with 7 bases matching TRBD2. This CDR3 comprises 16 residues. V lost 5 bases and J lost 1; bases outside the gene matches: 11. Germline CDR1 SGHTA, CDR2 FQGNSA. CDR3 sequence reads: CASSRERSGVSYEQYF. The CDR3 DNA follows: TGTGCCAGCAGCCGAGAGCGAAGCGGGGTATCCTACGAGCAGTACTTC.

The V gene is TRBV7-9, the J gene TRBJ2-7; 13 nucleotides match TRBD2. This CDR3 has 23 amino acids. Trimming removed 5 bases from V and 3 bases from J; junction bases left unmatched: 28. The V gene's germline CDR1 is SEHNR and CDR2 FQNEAQ (reference sequence). As DNA, the CDR3 is TGTGCCAGCAGCCAAGAACGGGGGACAGGGTTTGAGAAGGGACTAGCGGGATACTACGAGCAGTACTTC. Translation gives CASSQERGTGFEKGLAGYYEQYF.

This clonotype was seen at least ten times. This chain links TRBV11-2 with TRBJ2-7; D is perhaps TRBD1 or TRBD2 (5 bases each). From germline, CDR1 is SGHAT and CDR2 FQNNGV. This CDR3 comprises 14 residues. V lost 1 base to trimming and J lost 4 bases, with 11 bases between them. For the CDR3, the DNA is TGTGCCAGCAGCTTAGTTGACGAGGGGTACGAGCAGTACTTC. It encodes CASSLVDEGYEQYF.

This clonotype was observed many times. The genes are TRBV2 and TRBJ2-4; 13 bases are shared with TRBD2. The germline gives CDR1 SNHLY, CDR2 FYNNEI. The CDR3 is made up of 15 amino acids. The V gene end was trimmed by 5 bases and the J gene end by 6 bases; junction bases not matched to a gene: 4. The CDR3 region is CASSPGLAGVNIQYF. The DNA for the CDR3 is TGTGCCAGCAGTCCCGGACTAGCGGGAGTAAACATTCAGTACTTC. Complete variable domain (other parts from reference TRBV2 and TRBJ2-4): EPEVTQTPSHQVTQMGQEVILRCVPISNHLYFYWYRQILGQKVEFLVSFYNNEISEKSEIFDDQFSVERPDGSNFTLKIRSTKLEDSAMYFCASSPGLAGVNIQYFGAGTRLSVL.

This clonotype was counted at least ten times. The V and J genes are TRBV7-9 and TRBJ1-5; 8 bases agree with TRBD1. CDR3 length: 14 residues. The germline V gene encodes CDR1 SEHNR and CDR2 FQNEAQ (reference sequence). J lost 5 bases, V lost 5 bases, and 5 bases had no gene match. The CDR3 loop is CASSTDRAYQPQHF. The CDR3 DNA follows: TGTGCCAGCAGCACGGACAGGGCGTATCAGCCCCAGCATTTT.

J is TRBJ1-5 and V is TRBV19; tentatively, D is TRBD1 (5 bases). The CDR3 extends over 16 amino acids. CDR1 and CDR2 (germline): LNHDA, SQIVND (reference sequence). The ends were cut back, 3 bases at V and 6 bases at J, with 18 bases in the middle. CDR3 bases: TGTGCCAGTAGTATCCGAGAAGGGGTTTGGGGTCAGCCCCAGCATTTT. Protein sequence: CASSIREGVWGQPQHF.

About this clonotype: A read error is possible here, since a much larger clone lies one base away. CDR3 nucleotides: TGCGCCGGCACCCCTCAGGGGGCCTTCTCCTACGAGCAGTACTTC. It yields the protein CAGTPQGAFSYEQYF. The chain combines TRBV10-2 with TRBJ2-7, with 8 positions matching TRBD1. The CDR3 extends over 15 amino acids. Germline V gene lookup returns CDR1 WSHSY and CDR2 SAAADI. Trimming removed 11 bases from V and 0 bases from J; junction bases left unmatched: 12.

This clonotype came up a few times. J is TRBJ2-7 and V is TRBV12-3 or TRBV12-4; 10 bases are a match to TRBD1. The trim removed 8 bases at V and 8 bases at J, leaving 6 bases unmatched. This CDR3 comprises 12 residues. The CDR3 protein is CASSGQGIQQYF. CDR3 in DNA: TGTGCCAGCTCGGGACAGGGGATCCAGCAGTACTTC.

The V call is TRBV11-1, the J call TRBJ2-2; D is undetermined. The CDR3 is 11 amino acids. The germline gives CDR1 SGHAT, CDR2 FQDESV (reference sequence). Trimming stripped 6 bases from V and 5 bases from J, with 4 bases between. DNA of the CDR3: TGTGCCAGCAGAGGGACCGGGGAGCTGTTTTTT. Its translation: CASRGTGELFF.

This clonotype was observed a handful of times. A read error may produce the germline difference seen at one junction end. The rearrangement joins TRBV4-2 to TRBJ1-2; the D is unclear. Germline V gene data show CDR1 as LGHNA and CDR2 as YNFKEQ. The CDR3 totals 13 residues. The CDR3 here is CASSQDSYRAREF. CDR3 bases: TGTGCCAGCAGCCAAGATTCGTACAGAGCAAGGGAGTTC.

There are many counts of this clonotype. The chain recombines TRBV7-2 with TRBJ2-2, with D possibly being TRBD2 (5 bases). Trimming pared 5 bases from V and 6 bases from J, leaving 13 bases between. CDR3 length: 14 residues. Germline CDR1 reads SGHTA; CDR2 reads FQGNSA. CDR3 in DNA: TGTGCCAGCAGCACCCGTGCGAGGGCCGGGGAGCTGTTTTTT. Translation: CASSTRARAGELFF.

V gene TRBV20-1 combines with J gene TRBJ2-5, with D hard to call. CDR3 length: 13 residues. Germline CDR1 and CDR2: DFQATT and SNEGSKA (reference sequence). Trimming shortened V by 1 base and J by 5 bases, and 11 bases separated the two germline ends. The CDR3 nucleotides read TGCAGTGCTAGAGTTCCTAATTTGGAGACCCAGTACTTC. It codes for CSARVPNLETQYF.

This clonotype was observed at least ten times. In DNA, the CDR3 is TGTGCCAGCAGCCCTGGACTAGCGGGAGGAAGAGAGACCCAGTACTTC. Its protein product is CASSPGLAGGRETQYF. The V call is TRBV11-2, the J call TRBJ2-5, with 14 positions matching TRBD2. The V and J ends lost 5 bases and 4 bases, in that order; junction bases with no gene match: 6. Germline V lookup: CDR1 SGHAT, CDR2 FQNNGV. This CDR3 is 16 amino acids long.

A word on this clonotype: Relative to the germline gene, one junction end is altered; a read error may explain this. This rearrangement joins TRBV30 to TRBJ2-5, with D perhaps matching TRBD1 (6 bases). CDR3 size: 13 residues. CDR1 and CDR2 (germline): GTSNPN, SVGIG (reference sequence). In nucleotides, the CDR3 is TGTGCCAGGAGTCAAAGGGGGCAAGAGACCCAGTACTTC. Residues: CARSQRGQETQYF. The entire variable domain, with the rest obtained from reference TRBV30 and TRBJ2-5, is as follows: SQTIHQWPATLVQPVGSPLSLECTVEGTSNPNLYWYRQAAGRGLQLLFYSVGIGQISSEVPQNLSASRPQDRQFILSSKKLLLSDSGFYLCARSQRGQETQYFGPGTRLLVL.

This clonotype occurred many times. The J gene is TRBJ1-2, the V gene TRBV30; D remains ambiguous. Looked up from germline, CDR1 is GTSNPN and CDR2 is SVGIG (reference sequence). This CDR3 has 11 amino acids. Trimming removed 3 bases from V and 5 bases from J, with 7 bases in between. CDR3 amino acids: CAWRRAYGYTF. The CDR3 DNA follows: TGTGCCTGGAGACGAGCGTATGGCTACACCTTC.

In its sample, this clonotype was seen a few times. V is TRBV4-3 and J is TRBJ1-1; weak D call: TRBD1 (6 bases). This CDR3 is built from 17 residues. The V end was cut by 1 base, the J end by 1 base, with 16 bases between. Germline V lookup: CDR1 LGHNA, CDR2 YSLEER. The CDR3 loop reads CASSQGAVAQGNTEAFF. DNA of the CDR3: TGCGCCAGCAGCCAAGGGGCCGTGGCACAGGGGAACACTGAAGCTTTCTTT.

This clonotype was seen many times. At one end, the junction sequence differs from germline, possibly due to a read error. The rearrangement uses TRBV20-1 and TRBJ1-4, with a tentative D call TRBD1 (5 bases). This CDR3 contains 16 residues. The germline gives CDR1 DFQATT, CDR2 SNEGSKA (reference sequence). CDR3 nucleotide sequence: TGCAGTGCTAGGGACACCAGGCCCAGATCTAAGGAAAAACTGTTTTTT. Its translation: CSARDTRPRSKEKLFF.

J is TRBJ2-7 and V is TRBV12-3 or TRBV12-4; D is perhaps TRBD1 or TRBD2 (5 bases each). The ends were cut back, 6 bases at V and 0 bases at J, with 18 bases in the middle. This CDR3 has 16 amino acids. As DNA, the CDR3 is TGTGCCAGCAGCCCCCGGGACCCACGATCCTCCTACGAGCAGTACTTC. Translation gives CASSPRDPRSSYEQYF.

This rearrangement joins TRBV12-3 or TRBV12-4 to TRBJ2-3; 11 positions agree with TRBD2. CDR3 length equals 17 residues. With V trimmed by 4 bases and J by 0 bases, 6 bases remained unmatched. The CDR3 sequence: CASSSGLAASSTDTQYF. In nucleotides, the CDR3 is TGTGCCAGCAGTTCGGGACTAGCGGCTTCTAGCACAGATACGCAGTATTTT.

The chain employs TRBV6-2 or TRBV6-3 and TRBJ2-7, with D perhaps being TRBD1 or TRBD2 (6 bases each). This CDR3 contains 15 residues. Trimming cost V 6 bases and J 3 bases, with 18 bases left between them. CDR1 is MNHEY and CDR2 is SVGEGT in the germline V gene. CDR3: CASRRTRGADYEQYF. DNA for the CDR3: TGTGCCAGCAGGCGAACGAGGGGGGCGGACTACGAGCAGTACTTC.

This clonotype was seen a few times. The genes are TRBV7-2 and TRBJ2-7, with TRBD2 identical over 7 bases. Germline trimming cut 5 bases from V and 0 bases from J; bases unmatched to any gene: 7. The CDR3 is 15 residues long. Looked up from germline, CDR1 is SGHTA and CDR2 is FQGNSA. CDR3 region: CASSRGLAASYEQYF. The CDR3 DNA sequence: TGTGCCAGCAGCCGTGGGCTAGCGGCCTCCTACGAGCAGTACTTC.

The chain recombines TRBV5-5 with TRBJ1-1; 10 nucleotides match TRBD1. Germline trimming cut 5 bases from V and 4 bases from J; bases unmatched to any gene: 8. Germline CDR1 reads SGHKS; CDR2 reads YYEKEE (reference sequence). The CDR3 runs 15 residues. The CDR3 DNA sequence: TGTGCCAGCAGTCTCCGGGACAGGGGAATCACTGAAGCTTTCTTT. This gives the protein CASSLRDRGITEAFF. Filled out from reference TRBV5-5 and TRBJ1-1, the complete variable domain reads DAGVTQSPTHLIKTRGQQVTLRCSPISGHKSVSWYQQVLGQGPQFIFQYYEKEERGRGNFPDRFSARQFPNYSSELNVNALLLGDSALYLCASSLRDRGITEAFFGQGTRLTVV.

At least ten counts were recorded for this clonotype. The rearrangement uses TRBV2 and TRBJ1-6, with D unclear. Trimming stripped 0 bases from V and 7 bases from J, with 7 bases between. CDR1 and CDR2 from the germline V gene are SNHLY and FYNNEI. The CDR3 has 14 amino acids. The CDR3 sequence is CASSEARQNSPLHF. In DNA, the CDR3 is TGTGCCAGCAGTGAAGCGCGACAAAATTCACCCCTCCACTTT.

This rearrangement joins TRBV30 to TRBJ2-3; 9 positions match TRBD2. Germline V CDR1 and CDR2: GTSNPN, SVGIG (reference sequence). The trim removed 7 bases at V and 0 bases at J, leaving 8 bases unmatched. This CDR3 has 15 amino acids. The CDR3 bases are TGTGCCTCTGACTTTAGCGGGAGTAGCACAGATACGCAGTATTTT. Translation: CASDFSGSSTDTQYF.

This clonotype was counted ten times or more. This chain joins TRBV27 and TRBJ2-5; no clear D gene. Trimming cost V 4 bases and J 4 bases, with 16 bases left between them. The germline CDR1 and CDR2 sequences are MNHEY and SMNVEV (reference sequence). This CDR3 spans 15 amino acids. CDR3 nucleotide sequence: TGTGCCAGCAGTTACCCTCCCCGTGATCGAGAGACCCAGTACTTC. Amino acid sequence: CASSYPPRDRETQYF.

The V and J genes are TRBV11-2 and TRBJ2-1, with TRBD2 matching 14 bases. This CDR3 is 17 amino acids long. Germline lookup yields CDR1 SGHAT and CDR2 FQNNGV. V lost 7 bases and J lost 7; bases outside the gene matches: 12. CDR3 DNA sequence: TGTGCCAGCACCGGACTAGCGGGAGGCCCTGAGGAAAATGAGCAGTTCTTC. Translation gives CASTGLAGGPEENEQFF.

Many counts were recorded for this clonotype. This chain joins TRBV7-2 and TRBJ1-2, with 7 bases identical to TRBD1. Germline V gene sequence: CDR1 SGHTA, CDR2 FQGNSA. V gave up 1 base and J gave up 2 bases; unmatched junction bases: 1. The CDR3 covers 14 residues. Here the CDR3 DNA reads TGTGCCAGCAGCTTAGTACAGGGGAACTATGGCTACACCTTC. Encoded protein: CASSLVQGNYGYTF.

This clonotype was seen a single time. The chain uses TRBV5-5 and TRBJ2-4; TRBD1 matches 9 bases. There are 13 residues in the CDR3. V dropped 7 bases and J dropped 5; count of bases not matched to a gene: 4. From germline, CDR1 is SGHKS and CDR2 YYEKEE (reference sequence). The DNA of the CDR3 is TGTGCCAGCGGCCGGGACAGGGAAAACATTCAGTACTTC. The encoded protein is CASGRDRENIQYF.